The following is a T cell receptor (beta chain) sequence with its context. Its antigen is currently unknown. The data derive from a study of vaccination effects on CD4 cells after COVID-19. About the research overall: Samples collected post-vaccine were obtained a median of 72 days after the second dose. Broader study findings: Both infection-induced and vaccine-induced clones contracted markedly at late post-vaccination timepoints.

Pools of viral peptides were used by the ViraFEST assay to expand antigen-specific CD4+ T cells ahead of sequencing. Culture lasted around eleven days before CD4+ T cell isolation. Participants got two doses of BNT162b2 or mRNA-1273 vaccine. According to the study, vaccine recipients showed no prior SARS-CoV-2 infection and negative nucleocapsid antibodies. Using immunoSEQ multiplex PCR, the repertoire was profiled, and TCRdb retains in-frame clones only, with some absent. This table holds more than 20,000 clones, over 70% found once. This sequence was found in a human donor who received a COVID-19 vaccine. Here the sequenced sample was CD4+ T cells from PBMCs cultured with SARS-CoV-2 spike peptides, taken after COVID-19 vaccination.

As DNA, the CDR3 is TGTGCCACCAGCAGGAGCGGGAGCTCCTACAATGAGCAGTTCTTC. Residues: CATSRSGSSYNEQFF. This chain links TRBV15 with TRBJ2-1, with TRBD2 identical over 8 bases. J was trimmed by 0 bases and V by 3 bases; bases with no gene match: 1. This CDR3 has 15 residues. Germline V gives CDR1 LNHNV, CDR2 YYDKDF (reference sequence). Based on the CDR3 plus reference TRBV15 and TRBJ2-1, the full variable domain is DAMVIQNPRYQVTQFGKPVTLSCSQTLNHNVMYWYQQKSSQAPKLLFHYYDKDFNNEADTPDNFQSRRPNTSFCFLDIRSPGLGDTAMYLCATSRSGSSYNEQFFGPGTRLTVL.